The clone carrying this T cell receptor beta chain is medium-sized within its sample. Mouse gene names apply. Read sequence stops 1 residue before the CDR3 end, and the germline J gene provides the missing end. Time point described: mouse harvest day 7 after allogeneic transplant. Mouse grafts combined 10^7 T-cell-depleted bone marrow cells with 10^6 splenic CD5+ T cells. The data stem from a study of tissue T cells after allogeneic stem cell transplantation. Libraries were prepared by immunoSEQ multiplex PCR; TCRdb keeps only in-frame clonotypes and omits some of them. The data show 7,000 to 7,500 clones, approximately 46% seen once. This CDR3 is 13 amino acids long. Germline-derived CDR1 and CDR2 are KGHPV and FQNQEV (reference sequence). The V gene lost 4 bases and the J gene lost 7 bases, with 14 bases spanning the gap.

The sample comprised gut tissue. The clonotype was recovered from a female BALB/c mouse given C57BL/6 T cells with graft-versus-host disease after an allogeneic hematopoietic cell transplant. The chain has TRBV26 and TRBJ2-7; D possibly corresponds to TRBD1 (5 bases). CDR3 bases read: TGTGCCAGCAGTCGGTCAGGGAGAAGGGAACAGTAC. Translation: CASSRSGRREQY. The whole CDR3 is CASSRSGRREQYF.